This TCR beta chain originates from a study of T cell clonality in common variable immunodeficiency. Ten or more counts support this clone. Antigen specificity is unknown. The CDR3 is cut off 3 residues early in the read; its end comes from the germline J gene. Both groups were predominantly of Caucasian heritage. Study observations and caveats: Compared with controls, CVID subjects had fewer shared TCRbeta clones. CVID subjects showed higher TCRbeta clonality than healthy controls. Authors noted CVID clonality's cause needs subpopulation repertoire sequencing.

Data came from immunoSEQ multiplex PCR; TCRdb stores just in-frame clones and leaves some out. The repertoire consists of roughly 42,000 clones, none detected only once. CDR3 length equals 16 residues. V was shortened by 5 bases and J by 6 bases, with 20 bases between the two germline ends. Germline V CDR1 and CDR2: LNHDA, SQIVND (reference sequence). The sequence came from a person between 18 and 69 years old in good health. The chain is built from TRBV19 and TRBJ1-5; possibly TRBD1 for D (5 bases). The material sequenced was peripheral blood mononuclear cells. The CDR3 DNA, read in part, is TGTGCCAGTAGTCGTCCGGGACTCTCCGCCAGTCAGCCC. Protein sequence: CASSRPGLSASQP. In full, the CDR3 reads CASSRPGLSASQPQHF.